What follows is one T cell receptor (beta chain) and its context. These data come from a study of blood T cell repertoires in COVID-19. Study information: COVID-19 samples collected from the United States, Italy and Spain covered acute and convalescent phases. In each case, the material was cDNA or gDNA derived from T cells, B-cell-depleted T cells, or PBMCs.

Source study methods: For nucleated cells, counts were estimated from reference gene primer amplification. Method: immunoSEQ multiplex PCR; TCRdb's copy keeps in-frame clones and lacks some. The D gene and trimming were derived from the DNA, and the V and J assignments and clone size from that table. The sample includes around 330,000 clones, approximately 88% of them seen just once. One Seattle source followed patients from active infection through their disease course. The V and J ends lost 6 bases and 7 bases, in that order; junction bases with no gene match: 14. In germline, CDR1 is SEHNR, CDR2 FQNEAQ (reference sequence). The CDR3 covers 15 residues.

The chain recombines TRBV7-9 with TRBJ1-2, with 7 nucleotides matching TRBD1. The sample consisted of peripheral blood. The sequence was obtained from a woman aged 25 to 45 with COVID-19, enrolled during active disease. The CDR3 sequence is CASRVKGQAMSGYTF. In DNA form, the CDR3 reads TGTGCCAGCAGAGTGAAAGGACAGGCTATGAGTGGCTACACCTTC.